The source of this T cell receptor beta chain is a study of blood T cell repertoires in COVID-19. Study-level background: The cDNA or gDNA used as material had been derived from T cells, B-cell-depleted T cells, or PBMCs.

Produced via immunoSEQ multiplex PCR; TCRdb's table is partial and in-frame only. The data contain approximately 160,000 clones, 70% to 90% of them singletons. Trimming shortened V by 6 bases and J by 7 bases, and 15 bases separated the two germline ends. CDR3 length equals 14 residues. Germline V lookup: CDR1 SGHTA, CDR2 FQGNSA. The TCR comes from a woman between 70 and 85 years old with acute or convalescent COVID-19. The rearrangement joins TRBV7-2 to TRBJ1-4, with D perhaps TRBD1 (6 bases). The sample comprised peripheral blood. CDR3 protein: CASRTGRGGEKLFF. The CDR3 DNA sequence: TGTGCCAGCAGAACGGGAAGGGGGGGTGAAAAACTGTTTTTT.